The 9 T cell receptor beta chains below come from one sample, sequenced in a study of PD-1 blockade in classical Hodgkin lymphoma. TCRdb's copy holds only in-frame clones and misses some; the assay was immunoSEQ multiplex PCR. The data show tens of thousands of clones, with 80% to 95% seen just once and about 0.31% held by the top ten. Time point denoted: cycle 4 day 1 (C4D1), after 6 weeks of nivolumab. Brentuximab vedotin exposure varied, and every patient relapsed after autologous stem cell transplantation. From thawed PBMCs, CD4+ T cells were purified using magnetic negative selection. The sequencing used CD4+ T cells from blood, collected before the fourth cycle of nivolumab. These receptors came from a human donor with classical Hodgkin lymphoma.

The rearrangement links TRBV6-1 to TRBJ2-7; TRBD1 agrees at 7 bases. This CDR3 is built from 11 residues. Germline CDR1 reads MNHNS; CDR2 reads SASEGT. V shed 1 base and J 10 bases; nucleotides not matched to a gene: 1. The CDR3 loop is CASSEGDRQYF. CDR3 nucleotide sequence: TGTGCCAGCAGTGAAGGGGACAGACAGTACTTC.

The CDR3 loop reads CASSPHLGNSNQPQHF. CDR3 nucleotide sequence: TGTGCCAGTAGCCCCCACTTAGGGAATAGCAATCAGCCCCAGCATTTT. The chain recombines TRBV19 with TRBJ1-5; D ambiguous. V was clipped by 6 bases and J by 0 bases, with 15 bases between them. Germline lookup yields CDR1 LNHDA and CDR2 SQIVND (reference sequence). This CDR3 is 16 amino acids long.

CDR3 sequence: CAWRRGAGASDTQYF. The CDR3, as DNA: TGTGCCTGGAGGCGGGGCGCGGGAGCGTCAGATACGCAGTATTTT. The rearrangement links TRBV30 to TRBJ2-3, with TRBD2 identical over 7 bases. The CDR3 loop spans 15 amino acids. The J segment lost 4 bases and the V segment lost 3 bases, leaving 10 bases of the junction unmatched. Germline lookup yields CDR1 GTSNPN and CDR2 SVGIG (reference sequence). Using reference TRBV30 and TRBJ2-3 for the parts outside the CDR3, the full variable domain is SQTIHQWPATLVQPVGSPLSLECTVEGTSNPNLYWYRQAAGRGLQLLFYSVGIGQISSEVPQNLSASRPQDRQFILSSKKLLLSDSGFYLCAWRRGAGASDTQYFGPGTRLTVL.

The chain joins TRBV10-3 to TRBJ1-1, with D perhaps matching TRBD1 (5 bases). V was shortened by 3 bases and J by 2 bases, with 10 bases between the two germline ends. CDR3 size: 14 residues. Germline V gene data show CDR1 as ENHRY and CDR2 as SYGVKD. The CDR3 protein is CAISDRQGNTEAFF. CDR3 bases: TGTGCCATCAGTGATAGGCAGGGAAACACTGAAGCTTTCTTT.

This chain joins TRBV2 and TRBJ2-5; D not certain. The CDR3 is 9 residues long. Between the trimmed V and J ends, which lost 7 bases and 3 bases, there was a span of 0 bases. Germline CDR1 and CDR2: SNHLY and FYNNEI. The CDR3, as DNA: TGTGCCAGCAAAGAGACCCAGTACTTC. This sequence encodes CASKETQYF.

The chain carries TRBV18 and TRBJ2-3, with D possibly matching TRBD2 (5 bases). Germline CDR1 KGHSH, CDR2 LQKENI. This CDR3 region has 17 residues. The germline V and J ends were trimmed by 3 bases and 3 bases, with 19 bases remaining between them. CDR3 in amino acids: CASSPSRGAVRTDTQYF. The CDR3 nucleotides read TGTGCCAGCTCACCGTCTCGAGGAGCGGTAAGGACAGATACGCAGTATTTT.

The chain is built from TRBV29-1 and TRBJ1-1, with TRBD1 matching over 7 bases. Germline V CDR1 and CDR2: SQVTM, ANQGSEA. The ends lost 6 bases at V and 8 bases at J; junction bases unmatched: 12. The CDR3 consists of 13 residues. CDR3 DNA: TGCAGCGTGACAGGGACAGTCTGGAGGGAAGCTTTCTTT. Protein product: CSVTGTVWREAFF.

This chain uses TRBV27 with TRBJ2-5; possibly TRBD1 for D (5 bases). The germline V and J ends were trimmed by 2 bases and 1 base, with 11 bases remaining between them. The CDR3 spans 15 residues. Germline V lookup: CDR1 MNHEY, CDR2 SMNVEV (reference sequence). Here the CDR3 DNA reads TGTGCCAGCAGTTTAGTCCAGGGAATCCAAGAGACCCAGTACTTC. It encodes CASSLVQGIQETQYF.

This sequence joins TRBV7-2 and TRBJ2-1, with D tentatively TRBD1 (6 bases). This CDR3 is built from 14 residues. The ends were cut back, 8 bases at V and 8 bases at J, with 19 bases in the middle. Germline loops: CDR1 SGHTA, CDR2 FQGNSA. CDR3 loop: CASFSGQGWHEQFF. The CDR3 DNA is TGTGCCAGCTTTTCGGGGCAGGGGTGGCATGAGCAGTTCTTC.